Shown below are 5 T cell receptor beta chains from a single sample sequenced in a study of blood T cell repertoires in COVID-19. Generated by immunoSEQ multiplex PCR, the TCRdb table keeps only in-frame clones and is missing some. The table shows about 130,000 clones, with roughly 79% occurring only once. Sequencing was performed on peripheral blood. These receptors all come from a human donor in a cohort sampled during active COVID-19.

J is TRBJ2-7 and V is TRBV11-3; TRBD2 might be the D (7 bases). Germline loops: CDR1 SGHNT, CDR2 YENEEA. The CDR3 extends over 15 amino acids. Trimming stripped 1 base from V and 3 bases from J, with 13 bases between. The CDR3: CASSLGGGSGYEQYF. In DNA form, the CDR3 reads TGTGCCAGCAGCTTAGGCGGGGGCTCGGGCTACGAGCAGTACTTC. Combining the CDR3 with reference TRBV11-3 and TRBJ2-7 gives the whole variable domain EAGVVQSPRYKIIEKKQPVAFWCNPISGHNTLYWYLQNLGQGPELLIRYENEEAVDDSQLPKDRFSAERLKGVDSTLKIQPAELGDSAVYLCASSLGGGSGYEQYFGPGTRLTVT.

The J gene is TRBJ2-6, the V gene TRBV27; D call uncertain. Trimming took off 3 bases at V and 0 bases at J, with 3 bases between the two ends. This CDR3 region has 14 residues. Per germline, CDR1 MNHEY and CDR2 SMNVEV (reference sequence). The CDR3 DNA follows: TGTGCCAGCAGTTTTATCTCTGGGGCCAACGTCCTGACTTTC. This encodes CASSFISGANVLTF.

The V gene is TRBV7-9, the J gene TRBJ1-2; the match to TRBD1 covers 7 bases. The CDR3 is made up of 16 amino acids. The junction had 11 bases not matched to a gene; V was cut back by 1 base and J by 6 bases. Germline V lookup: CDR1 SEHNR, CDR2 FQNEAQ (reference sequence). CDR3 sequence reads: CASSLGAGGGENGYTF. In DNA, the CDR3 is TGTGCCAGCAGCTTAGGGGCAGGGGGTGGAGAAAATGGCTACACCTTC.

V is TRBV5-1 and J is TRBJ1-2, with D possibly matching TRBD1 (5 bases). The CDR3 consists of 15 residues. Germline CDR1 and CDR2: SGHRS and YFSETQ. V was pared by 0 bases and J by 2 bases, with 11 bases between. The CDR3 nucleotides are TGCGCCAGCAGCTTGGCTGAACCAGGGAACTATGGCTACACCTTC. This encodes CASSLAEPGNYGYTF.

The table lists this clone with a count of one. The chain uses TRBV2 and TRBJ1-6; unclear D gene. Per germline, CDR1 SNHLY and CDR2 FYNNEI. With 2 bases removed from V and 0 bases from J, the gap between germline ends came to 8 bases. The CDR3 contains 16 residues. The CDR3 protein is CASSELGRSYNSPLHF. The DNA of the CDR3 is TGTGCCAGCAGTGAATTGGGCCGCTCCTATAATTCACCCCTCCACTTT.